Sequencing of this T cell receptor beta chain was carried out in a study of T cells in Graves' hyperthyroidism and ophthalmopathy. Study-level points and caveats: Clonotypes that were expanded in thyroid above 0.001 mostly appeared in blood too.

Fresh 10 ml peripheral blood yielded PBMCs. To note about this clonotype: Its antigen is undetermined.

Germline V gene sequence: CDR1 SGHNT, CDR2 YYREEE (reference sequence). There are 12 residues in the CDR3. The V end was cut by 3 bases, the J end by 7 bases, with 10 bases between. It was RNA transcripts that yielded the amplified TCR beta CDR3 regions. When the TCR CDR3 underwent first-round RT-PCR, the HTBI primer set was used. Each CDR3 protein gets one entry after TCRdb re-called the multiplex PCR reads with MiXCR. This sample has around 290,000 distinct CDR3 sequences, with roughly 15% found just once. This chain uses TRBV5-4 with TRBJ1-2; the D is unclear. The source of this sequence is a woman aged 40 to 50 with Graves' hyperthyroidism. The specimen was blood. The DNA of the CDR3 is TGTGCCAGCAGCTGGACTTCTGGTGGCTACACCTTC. Translating it yields CASSWTSGGYTF.